Below are 10 T cell receptor beta chains sequenced from a single sample in a study of OX40 agonist ivuxolimab in advanced cancers. Assay: immunoSEQ multiplex PCR; the TCRdb copy retains only in-frame clones and omits some. The sample has about 73,000 clones; approximately 86% are singletons. Sequencing was performed on CD4+ or CD8+ T cells sorted from blood, taken in a trial of the OX40 agonist ivuxolimab. These receptors were taken from an adult with an advanced solid tumor such as melanoma, head and neck, liver or kidney cancer.

The J gene is TRBJ1-4, the V gene TRBV5-5, with 7 bases fitting TRBD1. This CDR3 is 14 amino acids long. After removal of 1 base from V and 10 bases from J, the junction contained 7 bases not matched to a gene. In germline, CDR1 is SGHKS, CDR2 YYEKEE (reference sequence). CDR3: CASSLTGVEGKLFF. DNA for the CDR3: TGTGCCAGCAGCTTGACAGGGGTCGAGGGAAAACTGTTTTTT.

This chain links TRBV7-2 with TRBJ2-2, with 9 nucleotides matching TRBD1. The germline V gene has CDR1 SGHTA and CDR2 FQGNSA. Trimming at V came to 4 bases and at J to 5 bases, leaving 5 bases not matched to a gene. The CDR3 length is 15 residues. The CDR3 DNA reads TGTGCCAGCAGCTGGGGACAGGGATCAACCGGGGAGCTGTTTTTT. It encodes CASSWGQGSTGELFF.

The genes are TRBV2 and TRBJ1-4, with 7 bases that match TRBD1. This CDR3 contains 15 residues. Germline CDR1 is SNHLY and CDR2 is FYNNEI. V was pared by 2 bases and J by 10 bases, with 10 bases of the junction left unmatched. The CDR3 is CASSESRQGQAKLFF. As DNA, the CDR3 is TGTGCCAGCAGTGAATCGCGACAGGGACAAGCAAAACTGTTTTTT. Full variable domain (rest looked up from reference TRBV2 and TRBJ1-4): EPEVTQTPSHQVTQMGQEVILRCVPISNHLYFYWYRQILGQKVEFLVSFYNNEISEKSEIFDDQFSVERPDGSNFTLKIRSTKLEDSAMYFCASSESRQGQAKLFFGSGTQLSVL.

The J gene is TRBJ2-7, the V gene TRBV5-4; 15 bases fit TRBD2. The junction had 8 bases not matched to a gene; V was cut back by 4 bases and J by 3 bases. This CDR3 region has 17 residues. CDR1 is SGHNT, CDR2 YYREEE, per germline (reference sequence). DNA of the CDR3: TGTGCCAGCAGCCCCCCGGGACTAGCGGGGGGAAACTACGAGCAGTACTTC. As protein: CASSPPGLAGGNYEQYF.

V is TRBV21-1 and J is TRBJ2-7; no DNA check was done on the table's D call, TRBD1. TRBV21-1 is a pseudogene locus. The CDR3 is 10 residues long. CDR3 in amino acids: CASGQYEQYF. In DNA form, the CDR3 reads TGTGCCAGCGGACAATACGAGCAGTACTTC.

The rearrangement joins TRBV6-1 to TRBJ1-4, with D uncertain. V was shortened by 6 bases and J by 0 bases, with 8 bases between the two germline ends. This CDR3 has 14 residues. The germline CDR1 and CDR2 sequences are MNHNS and SASEGT. CDR3 DNA: TGTGCCAGCAGCCGAGTTTCAACTAATGAAAAACTGTTTTTT. Translation gives CASSRVSTNEKLFF.

The chain links TRBV10-3 to TRBJ2-1; D is undetermined. Germline CDR1 reads ENHRY; CDR2 reads SYGVKD. The V end lost 3 bases, the J end lost 0 bases, and 9 bases lay between the germline ends. This CDR3 comprises 15 residues. In DNA, the CDR3 is TGTGCCATCAGTGAAGGCCAGAGCTCCTACAATGAGCAGTTCTTC. Its protein is CAISEGQSSYNEQFF.

As DNA, the CDR3 is TGTGCCAGCAGCGTGGGACAGTCAAATGAAAAACTGTTTTTT. It specifies CASSVGQSNEKLFF. V and J are TRBV7-9 and TRBJ1-4; 7 positions agree with TRBD1. The junction had 5 bases not matched to a gene; V was cut back by 5 bases and J by 5 bases. The germline V gene has CDR1 SEHNR and CDR2 FQNEAQ (reference sequence). The CDR3 spans 14 residues.

J is TRBJ2-7 and V is TRBV21-1; the table calls TRBD2, which could not be checked here. TRBV21-1 counts as a pseudogene. This CDR3 region has 18 residues. CDR3 sequence: CASSKIVLAGLITYEQYF. The CDR3 DNA reads as TGTGCCAGCAGCAAAATTGTTCTAGCGGGCCTCATAACCTACGAGCAGTACTTC.

This clone was counted once. V usage is TRBV11-2 and J usage is TRBJ1-6, with D unclear. Germline values: CDR1 SGHAT, CDR2 FQNNGV. The CDR3 covers 12 residues. V gave up 2 bases and J gave up 7 bases, with 3 bases separating them. The chain's CDR3 is CASSLLNSPLHF. CDR3 in DNA: TGTGCCAGCAGCTTATTGAATTCACCCCTCCACTTT.